This passage covers 27 T cell receptor beta chains from one sample sequenced in a study of vaccination and CD4 T cells after COVID-19. Their specific antigens are unknown. CD4+ T cells that had been cultured provided DNA sequenced with the Oncomine TCR Beta short-read assay. TCRdb fed the PCR reads into MiXCR, producing one record per CDR3 protein. This sample carries around 15,000 distinct CDR3 sequences, roughly half of them seen once, and the ten largest clones take less than 4.5%. The treatment denotes: roughly 10-day PBMC culture with coronavirus spike peptide pools or control peptides (ViraFEST assay). Sequences were derived from CD4+ T cells from blood, cultured in vitro, sampled before SARS-CoV-2 vaccination. All receptors come from a human donor who had recovered from COVID-19.

This clonotype was counted between two and nine times. The chain uses TRBV2 and TRBJ1-5; D uncertain. Trimming left V 3 bases short and J 1 base short, with 10 bases between. The CDR3 sequence is 15 residues long. Germline loops: CDR1 SNHLY, CDR2 FYNNEI. CDR3 loop: CASSEVLRSNQPQHF. DNA for the CDR3: TGTGCCAGCAGTGAGGTACTCAGAAGCAATCAGCCCCAGCATTTT.

The chain links TRBV6-2 or TRBV6-3 to TRBJ2-1; TRBD2 matches 11 bases. Germline V gives CDR1 MNHEY, CDR2 SVGEGT. The J segment lost 8 bases and the V segment lost 7 bases, leaving 4 bases of the junction unmatched. This CDR3 contains 13 residues. The chain's CDR3 is CASTSGGWDEQFF. For the CDR3, the DNA is TGTGCCAGCACTAGCGGGGGGTGGGATGAGCAGTTCTTC.

V is TRBV6-1 and J is TRBJ1-2, with 8 nucleotides matching TRBD1. Germline V CDR1 and CDR2: MNHNS, SASEGT. V lost 7 bases, J lost 6 bases, and 7 bases stayed unmatched. The CDR3 spans 13 residues. This CDR3 is CASIEAGGDGYTF. As DNA, the CDR3 is TGTGCCAGCATAGAAGCAGGGGGCGATGGCTACACCTTC.

This clonotype was observed a few times. The V gene is TRBV7-2, the J gene TRBJ2-3, with unresolved D. CDR3 length: 15 residues. Trimming took 1 base from V and 7 from J, leaving 15 bases between them. Germline-derived CDR1 and CDR2 are SGHTA and FQGNSA. The CDR3 protein is CASSLGQGRLNTQYF. The CDR3 bases are TGTGCCAGCAGCTTAGGTCAAGGCAGACTTAATACGCAGTATTTT.

The chain employs TRBV6-5 and TRBJ1-6; TRBD1 might be the D (6 bases). The germline gives CDR1 MNHEY, CDR2 SVGAGI. The CDR3 is 17 residues long. V was clipped by 0 bases and J by 5 bases, with 14 bases between them. CDR3 region: CASSYSRGGTHNSPLHF. The CDR3 nucleotides are TGTGCCAGCAGTTACTCTAGGGGGGGAACCCATAATTCACCCCTCCACTTT.

This clonotype was observed a few times. Here the CDR3 DNA reads TGCAGTGCTAGACTTCCCGACAGGGGAAACACCATATATTTT. This codes for CSARLPDRGNTIYF. The rearrangement joins TRBV20-1 to TRBJ1-3; a possible D gene is TRBD1 (6 bases). Germline assignment: CDR1 DFQATT and CDR2 SNEGSKA (reference sequence). The CDR3 sequence is 14 residues long. V lost 2 bases and J lost 4, with 12 bases in between.

This clonotype was counted between two and nine times. This chain connects TRBV6-1 to TRBJ1-6, with D possibly being TRBD1 (5 bases). With 6 bases removed from V and 0 bases from J, the gap between germline ends came to 12 bases. CDR1 MNHNS and CDR2 SASEGT come from the germline V gene. This CDR3 region has 16 residues. The CDR3 DNA sequence: TGTGCCAGCAGACCCGGGGGGAGCTCCTATAATTCACCCCTCCACTTT. Translated: CASRPGGSSYNSPLHF.

CDR3 protein: CASSLDRGRSGANVLTF. The DNA for the CDR3 is TGTGCCAGCAGTCTTGACAGGGGGCGGTCTGGGGCCAACGTCCTGACTTTC. The chain joins TRBV2 to TRBJ2-6; 10 positions match TRBD1. J was trimmed by 1 base and V by 5 bases; bases with no gene match: 5. Germline CDR1 reads SNHLY; CDR2 reads FYNNEI. The CDR3 spans 17 residues.

This clonotype was counted only a few times. The chain carries TRBV12-3 or TRBV12-4 and TRBJ1-5, with D unclear. The CDR3 runs to 14 residues. Between the trimmed V and J ends, which lost 6 bases and 7 bases, there was a span of 16 bases. CDR3 coding DNA: TGTGCCAGCAGGGGTATAAATGGTGGCCAGCCCCAGCATTTT. Protein: CASRGINGGQPQHF.

The chain is built from TRBV29-1 and TRBJ2-7, with a possible D match to TRBD2 (5 bases). V lost 4 bases and J lost 2, with 18 bases in between. This CDR3 comprises 15 residues. Germline V gives CDR1 SQVTM, CDR2 ANQGSEA. CDR3 bases: TGCAGCGTTGGCTCGTGGCTAGACGGGACCTACGAGCAGTACTTC. Translating gives CSVGSWLDGTYEQYF.

The genes are TRBV27 and TRBJ1-2, with D maybe TRBD1 (5 bases). The CDR3 has 16 residues. V gave up 2 bases and J gave up 4 bases, with 17 bases separating them. Germline CDR1 is MNHEY and CDR2 is SMNVEV (reference sequence). The CDR3 sequence is CASSLMGRGGGYGYTF. CDR3 DNA sequence: TGTGCCAGCAGTTTAATGGGGCGGGGGGGTGGCTATGGCTACACCTTC.

The V and J genes are TRBV28 and TRBJ2-5; D gene unclear. V lost 4 bases to trimming and J lost 5 bases, with 11 bases between them. There are 13 residues in the CDR3. Germline V gene lookup returns CDR1 MDHEN and CDR2 SYDVKM. CDR3 amino acids: CASSWRSRETQYF. CDR3 DNA sequence: TGTGCCAGCAGTTGGCGGAGCCGGGAGACCCAGTACTTC.

This clonotype has more than one count but fewer than ten. The CDR3 spells CASSYSSHQYF. The CDR3 nucleotides read TGTGCCAGCAGTTACTCCAGCCACCAGTACTTC. The chain couples TRBV6-2 or TRBV6-3 to TRBJ2-7; D uncertain. This CDR3 is 11 amino acids long. CDR1 MNHEY and CDR2 SVGEGT come from the germline V gene. Trimming shortened V by 0 bases and J by 10 bases, and 7 bases separated the two germline ends.

The chain has TRBV12-3 or TRBV12-4 and TRBJ2-1; possible D gene TRBD2, 7 bases. V lost 7 bases and J 10 bases, leaving 14 bases between the germline ends. The CDR3 totals 12 residues. The CDR3 coding sequence is TGTGCCAGCAACCTTGGGGGGGGCGAGCAGTTCTTC. It codes for CASNLGGGEQFF.

The chain joins TRBV6-2 or TRBV6-3 to TRBJ2-2; D unresolved. In germline, CDR1 is MNHEY, CDR2 SVGEGT. This CDR3 contains 13 residues. Deletions cut 2 bases from V and 6 bases from J, with 7 bases between. CDR3 DNA: TGTGCCAGCAGTTACCCCCCGCCCGGGGAGCTGTTTTTT. Its translation is CASSYPPPGELFF.

This chain uses TRBV11-2 with TRBJ2-2, with 10 bases fitting TRBD2. The CDR3 totals 13 residues. The trim removed 6 bases at V and 5 bases at J, leaving 0 bases unmatched. Germline CDR1 and CDR2: SGHAT and FQNNGV. The CDR3 sequence is CASRTSGTGELFF. In nucleotides, the CDR3 is TGTGCCAGCAGGACTAGCGGGACCGGGGAGCTGTTTTTT.

This chain links TRBV7-8 with TRBJ1-5; possible D gene TRBD1, 5 bases. CDR1 and CDR2 (germline): SGHVS, FQNEAQ. Trimming stripped 1 base from V and 9 bases from J, with 10 bases between. The CDR3 loop spans 13 amino acids. The CDR3: CASSLGRGRPQHF. CDR3 sequence (DNA): TGTGCCAGCAGCTTAGGGAGGGGCCGGCCCCAGCATTTT.

The rearrangement joins TRBV20-1 to TRBJ2-3; D is possibly TRBD1 (6 bases). The CDR3 contains 15 residues. The V gene lost 6 bases and the J gene lost 2 bases, with 18 bases spanning the gap. CDR1 and CDR2 from the germline V gene are DFQATT and SNEGSKA (reference sequence). CDR3 nucleotide sequence: TGCAGTGCCAACACACCCACAGGGAACACAGATACGCAGTATTTT. It codes for CSANTPTGNTDTQYF.

This clonotype was counted a few times. The chain carries TRBV7-9 and TRBJ2-7; either TRBD1 or TRBD2 may fit D (5 bases each). This CDR3 has 15 residues. Germline V lookup: CDR1 SEHNR, CDR2 FQNEAQ (reference sequence). The V and J ends lost 5 bases and 5 bases respectively, with 19 bases between them. The CDR3 region is CASSPPGPLPNEQYF. The CDR3 DNA reads as TGTGCCAGCAGCCCCCCGGGGCCCCTCCCCAACGAGCAGTACTTC.

This chain connects TRBV6-1 to TRBJ1-6, with D perhaps TRBD1 (6 bases). Germline CDR1 reads MNHNS; CDR2 reads SASEGT. V lost 10 bases, J lost 7 bases, and 14 bases lay in between. The CDR3 extends over 13 amino acids. In DNA form, the CDR3 reads TGTGCCACCACCGGGACACCAAATTCACCCCTCCACTTT. Residues: CATTGTPNSPLHF.

The chain joins TRBV4-2 to TRBJ1-2, with no clear D. The germline V gene encodes CDR1 LGHNA and CDR2 YNFKEQ. The CDR3 sequence is 14 residues long. V dropped 2 bases and J dropped 0 bases, with 7 bases sitting between them. This CDR3 is CASSQNLANYGYTF. Here the CDR3 DNA reads TGTGCCAGCAGCCAAAATTTAGCTAACTATGGCTACACCTTC.

This chain uses TRBV15 with TRBJ2-1; TRBD2 agrees at 14 bases. V dropped 3 bases and J dropped 2; count of bases not matched to a gene: 3. Per germline, CDR1 LNHNV and CDR2 YYDKDF (reference sequence). The CDR3 is made up of 17 amino acids. CDR3 DNA sequence: TGTGCCACCAGCAGCCCGACTAGCGGGAGGGCCTACAATGAGCAGTTCTTC. Amino acids: CATSSPTSGRAYNEQFF.

The chain joins TRBV5-1 to TRBJ1-5, with a possible D match to TRBD1 (5 bases). This CDR3 contains 15 residues. With 3 bases removed from V and 4 bases from J, the gap between germline ends came to 14 bases. Germline assignment: CDR1 SGHRS and CDR2 YFSETQ. The CDR3 nucleotides read TGCGCCAGCAGCTCCGGGACGGCGAGGAATCAGCCCCAGCATTTT. The encoded protein is CASSSGTARNQPQHF.

The chain joins TRBV2 to TRBJ1-5; a weak D match, TRBD1 (5 bases). V dropped 4 bases and J dropped 6 bases, with 16 bases sitting between them. Germline V gene sequence: CDR1 SNHLY, CDR2 FYNNEI. The CDR3 is made up of 15 amino acids. As DNA, the CDR3 is TGTGCCAGCAGTGGAAACGGGGGAGGCGGTCAGCCCCAGCATTTT. Protein product: CASSGNGGGGQPQHF.

The V gene is TRBV19, the J gene TRBJ1-2, with D possibly matching TRBD1 (5 bases). CDR1 and CDR2 from the germline V gene are LNHDA and SQIVND (reference sequence). The CDR3 length is 14 residues. Trimming pared 5 bases from V and 3 bases from J, leaving 13 bases between. CDR3 amino acids: CASSPRDRYYGYTF. Written as DNA, the CDR3 is TGTGCCAGTAGTCCCCGGGACCGCTACTATGGCTACACCTTC.

The chain recombines TRBV5-4 with TRBJ1-2; a possible D gene is TRBD1 (6 bases). Germline CDR1 is SGHNT and CDR2 is YYREEE (reference sequence). V lost 1 base to trimming and J lost 4 bases, with 14 bases between them. This CDR3 region has 15 residues. The CDR3 DNA follows: TGTGCCAGCAGCTTGTCGGGGGGCGCTAGCTATGGCTACACCTTC. Its protein product is CASSLSGGASYGYTF.

The CDR3 DNA sequence: TGCAGTGCTAGGGCAGGCGGTGCCTACGAGCAGTACTTC. Amino acids: CSARAGGAYEQYF. The chain has TRBV20-1 and TRBJ2-7; D is uncertain. The CDR3 covers 13 residues. Trimming shortened V by 3 bases and J by 2 bases, and 11 bases separated the two germline ends. Germline CDR1 and CDR2: DFQATT and SNEGSKA (reference sequence).